Listed below are T cell receptor beta chains from one sample, sequenced in a study of T-cell memory formation after mild COVID-19. TCRdb re-called the 5' RACE reads through MiXCR, storing one row per CDR3 protein. The sample has 150,000 to 200,000 distinct CDR3 sequences; 16% are singletons. The sequenced material came from PBMCs or a T cell subset sorted from them (not recorded which). All receptors derive from an adult woman who had mild COVID-19 (a few samples of this study predate the infection). Cell type and time point are not known. Both conserved end residues are part of each CDR3. A D gene is named only where the DNA matches it firmly. The size of a clone is reported for some rows only, either as once, few or many, or as a class for expanded clones.

d_call: TRBD2; j_call: TRBJ2-7; clone_size: few; v_call: TRBV12-3/TRBV12-4; cdr3_nt: TGTGCCAGCAGTCCCCAACTCGGGCTAGCGGCCTACGAGCAGTACTTC; cdr3_aa: CASSPQLGLAAYEQYF
d_call: -; j_call: TRBJ1-6; clone_size: -; v_call: TRBV6-2/TRBV6-3; cdr3_nt: TGTGCCAGCAGTTACAGTCGCTGGTTACTCCACTTT; cdr3_aa: CASSYSRWLLHF
d_call: -; j_call: TRBJ2-1; clone_size: -; v_call: TRBV20-1; cdr3_nt: TGCAGTGCCCCGGACAGGGATGGCGGGAGCTCCTACAATGAGCAGTTCTTC; cdr3_aa: CSAPDRDGGSSYNEQFF
d_call: -; j_call: TRBJ1-5; clone_size: -; v_call: TRBV20-1; cdr3_nt: TGCAGTGCTGGAAGACAGAATCAGCCCCAGCATTTT; cdr3_aa: CSAGRQNQPQHF
d_call: -; j_call: TRBJ2-2; clone_size: few; v_call: TRBV5-1; cdr3_nt: TGCGCCAGCAGCCCCGGAGCGGTAGAGGAGCTGTTTTTT; cdr3_aa: CASSPGAVEELFF
d_call: -; j_call: TRBJ2-5; clone_size: few; v_call: TRBV5-1; cdr3_nt: TGCGCCAGCAGCTTGCGCCCCCCTGAGGGACGAGAGACCCAGTACTTC; cdr3_aa: CASSLRPPEGRETQYF
d_call: -; j_call: TRBJ2-7; clone_size: few; v_call: TRBV12-3/TRBV12-4; cdr3_nt: TGTGCCAGCAGTTTAACTACCACCTCCTACGAGCAGTACTTC; cdr3_aa: CASSLTTTSYEQYF
d_call: -; j_call: TRBJ2-7; clone_size: few; v_call: TRBV5-6; cdr3_nt: TGTGCCAGCAGCCGCTCAAGGTCCGGTGAGCAGTACTTC; cdr3_aa: CASSRSRSGEQYF
d_call: TRBD1; j_call: TRBJ1-1; clone_size: -; v_call: TRBV5-1; cdr3_nt: TGCGCCAGCAGCTTGGCGCAGGGGGAGAACACTGAAGCTTTCTTT; cdr3_aa: CASSLAQGENTEAFF
d_call: TRBD2; j_call: TRBJ2-1; clone_size: -; v_call: TRBV20-1; cdr3_nt: TGCAGTGCTAGACCGTTAGCGGGAAACTACAATGAGCAGTTCTTC; cdr3_aa: CSARPLAGNYNEQFF
d_call: -; j_call: TRBJ2-7; clone_size: few; v_call: TRBV10-3; cdr3_nt: TGTGCCATCAGTGAGTCCCAGGGAAACGAGCAGTACTTC; cdr3_aa: CAISESQGNEQYF
d_call: TRBD2; j_call: TRBJ2-1; clone_size: -; v_call: TRBV6-6; cdr3_nt: TGTGCCAGCAGTAGCGGGAGCTCCTACAATGAGCAGTTCTTC; cdr3_aa: CASSSGSSYNEQFF
d_call: -; j_call: TRBJ2-2; clone_size: -; v_call: TRBV5-1; cdr3_nt: TGCGCCAGCAGGCGGGACAGTAGCTTCGGGGAGCTGTTTTTT; cdr3_aa: CASRRDSSFGELFF
d_call: -; j_call: TRBJ1-4; clone_size: -; v_call: TRBV15; cdr3_nt: TGTGCCACCAGCAGGGCAACTAATGAAAAACTGTTTTTT; cdr3_aa: CATSRATNEKLFF
d_call: -; j_call: TRBJ1-2; clone_size: -; v_call: TRBV12-3/TRBV12-4; cdr3_nt: TGTGCCAGCAGTTTTGGAAACTATGGCTACACCTTC; cdr3_aa: CASSFGNYGYTF
d_call: -; j_call: TRBJ2-2; clone_size: -; v_call: TRBV12-3/TRBV12-4; cdr3_nt: TGTGCCAGCAGCCCCGGGACTCAAAAAACCGGGGAGCTGTTTTTT; cdr3_aa: CASSPGTQKTGELFF
d_call: TRBD2; j_call: TRBJ2-1; clone_size: -; v_call: TRBV11-3; cdr3_nt: TGTGCCAGCAGCTTAAGCTGGCAGTGGGAGGAGAAGCGGGAGACCCCTGGGGGAGAGCAGTTCTTC; cdr3_aa: CASSLSWQWEEKRETPGGEQFF
d_call: -; j_call: TRBJ2-5; clone_size: -; v_call: TRBV12-3/TRBV12-4; cdr3_nt: TGTGCCAGCAGTCGGACATATCAAGAGACCCAGTACTTC; cdr3_aa: CASSRTYQETQYF
d_call: -; j_call: TRBJ2-1; clone_size: -; v_call: TRBV7-9; cdr3_nt: TGTGCCAGCAGCTCCATTGATCAGTTCTTC; cdr3_aa: CASSSIDQFF
d_call: -; j_call: TRBJ1-4; clone_size: many; v_call: TRBV12-3/TRBV12-4; cdr3_nt: TGTGCCAGCAGTTTTGGGAATGAAAAACTGTTTTTT; cdr3_aa: CASSFGNEKLFF
d_call: TRBD2; j_call: TRBJ2-7; clone_size: few; v_call: TRBV10-2; cdr3_nt: TGCGCCAGCAGTTGGACTAGGGATCACGAGCAGTACTTC; cdr3_aa: CASSWTRDHEQYF
d_call: -; j_call: TRBJ1-4; clone_size: -; v_call: TRBV3-1; cdr3_nt: TGTGCCAGCAGCCGCGGGACGGTGGGTAGCGAAAAACTGTTTTTT; cdr3_aa: CASSRGTVGSEKLFF
d_call: -; j_call: TRBJ2-3; clone_size: few; v_call: TRBV7-9; cdr3_nt: TGTGCCAGCAGCTTGGGGTACTCGCAGTATTTT; cdr3_aa: CASSLGYSQYF
d_call: -; j_call: TRBJ1-5; clone_size: -; v_call: TRBV27; cdr3_nt: TGTGCCAGCAGTTTCGTCGGATTGCCCCAGCATTTT; cdr3_aa: CASSFVGLPQHF
d_call: -; j_call: TRBJ2-5; clone_size: few; v_call: TRBV7-2; cdr3_nt: TGTGCCAGCAGCCGGCCCAACCAAGAGACCCAGTACTTC; cdr3_aa: CASSRPNQETQYF
d_call: -; j_call: TRBJ2-1; clone_size: few; v_call: TRBV15; cdr3_nt: TGTGCCACCAGCAGTTCTCTCTCCGGCAGCGGTGGGGAGCAGTTCTTC; cdr3_aa: CATSSSLSGSGGEQFF
d_call: -; j_call: TRBJ2-1; clone_size: once; v_call: TRBV5-1; cdr3_nt: TGCGCCAGCAGCATTGTGTCGGGGTCCTACAATGAGCAGTTCTTC; cdr3_aa: CASSIVSGSYNEQFF
d_call: TRBD1; j_call: TRBJ2-4; clone_size: many; v_call: TRBV4-1; cdr3_nt: TGCGCCAGCAGCAAAGACCGCGACAGGGCTAGGGGCAAAAACATTCAGTACTTC; cdr3_aa: CASSKDRDRARGKNIQYF
d_call: TRBD2; j_call: TRBJ2-1; clone_size: -; v_call: TRBV6-5; cdr3_nt: TGTGCCAGCAGTTCTCTAGCGGGCAGCTCCTACAATGAGCAGTTCTTC; cdr3_aa: CASSSLAGSSYNEQFF
d_call: TRBD2; j_call: TRBJ2-2; clone_size: many; v_call: TRBV5-1; cdr3_nt: TGCGCCAGCAGCTTACAGCGGGGAAACACCGGGGAGCTGTTTTTT; cdr3_aa: CASSLQRGNTGELFF
d_call: -; j_call: TRBJ2-7; clone_size: -; v_call: TRBV7-2; cdr3_nt: TGTGCCAGCAGCCTCGGGGCTAGCTACTCCTACGAGCAGTACTTC; cdr3_aa: CASSLGASYSYEQYF
d_call: TRBD1; j_call: TRBJ2-7; clone_size: -; v_call: TRBV19; cdr3_nt: TGTGCCAGTAGTATTCGGACAGGGGGCAACTACGAGCAGTACTTC; cdr3_aa: CASSIRTGGNYEQYF
d_call: TRBD2; j_call: TRBJ2-3; clone_size: -; v_call: TRBV7-3; cdr3_nt: TGTGCCAGCAGCTTAGCGGGAGCTGCAGATACGCAGTATTTT; cdr3_aa: CASSLAGAADTQYF
d_call: -; j_call: TRBJ2-3; clone_size: many; v_call: TRBV7-9; cdr3_nt: TGTGCCAGCAGCGACACAGATACGCAGTATTTT; cdr3_aa: CASSDTDTQYF
d_call: TRBD2; j_call: TRBJ2-1; clone_size: few; v_call: TRBV13; cdr3_nt: TGTGCCAGCAGCTCCGGACTAGCTAGCGGGAGGGCCAATGAGCAGTTCTTC; cdr3_aa: CASSSGLASGRANEQFF
d_call: -; j_call: TRBJ2-2; clone_size: few; v_call: TRBV4-1; cdr3_nt: TGCGCCAGCAGCCCCGGACGGCGATCTGACACCGGGGAGCTGTTTTTT; cdr3_aa: CASSPGRRSDTGELFF
d_call: -; j_call: TRBJ1-2; clone_size: -; v_call: TRBV30; cdr3_nt: TGTGCCTGGAGTCCGACAGCTAACTATGGCTACACCTTC; cdr3_aa: CAWSPTANYGYTF
d_call: -; j_call: TRBJ2-7; clone_size: -; v_call: TRBV7-9; cdr3_nt: TGTGCCAGCAGCTTAATGGATGGTCCTGTCGAGCAGTACTTC; cdr3_aa: CASSLMDGPVEQYF
d_call: TRBD2; j_call: TRBJ2-1; clone_size: -; v_call: TRBV5-1; cdr3_nt: TGCGCCAGCAGCTCGCTGGGACTACCTGACAATGAGCAGTTCTTC; cdr3_aa: CASSSLGLPDNEQFF
d_call: TRBD2; j_call: TRBJ2-4; clone_size: -; v_call: TRBV3-1; cdr3_nt: TGTGCCAGCAGCCGAGGGACTAGCGGGGGGACGGCCAAAAACATTCAGTACTTC; cdr3_aa: CASSRGTSGGTAKNIQYF
d_call: -; j_call: TRBJ2-5; clone_size: few; v_call: TRBV5-1; cdr3_nt: TGCGCCAGCAGCTCGATCGGGATTCGGGTCCAAGAGACCCAGTACTTC; cdr3_aa: CASSSIGIRVQETQYF
d_call: -; j_call: TRBJ2-3; clone_size: many; v_call: TRBV7-2; cdr3_nt: TGTGCCAGCAGCCTCGCAGGTCCCACAGATACGCAGTATTTT; cdr3_aa: CASSLAGPTDTQYF
d_call: -; j_call: TRBJ1-4; clone_size: -; v_call: TRBV9; cdr3_nt: TGTGCCAGCAGCGTGACAGGTTCCCTTAATGAAAAACTGTTTTTT; cdr3_aa: CASSVTGSLNEKLFF
d_call: -; j_call: TRBJ1-5; clone_size: -; v_call: TRBV6-1; cdr3_nt: TGTGCCAGCGCACGTAGCAATCAGCCCCAGCATTTT; cdr3_aa: CASARSNQPQHF
d_call: -; j_call: TRBJ2-1; clone_size: -; v_call: TRBV7-3; cdr3_nt: TGTGCCAGCAGCCTAGTAGCGGACCCCTACAATGAGCAGTTCTTC; cdr3_aa: CASSLVADPYNEQFF
d_call: -; j_call: TRBJ2-5; clone_size: few; v_call: TRBV29-1; cdr3_nt: TGCAGCGTTTCCCGGGGCCAAGAGACCCAGTACTTC; cdr3_aa: CSVSRGQETQYF
d_call: TRBD2; j_call: TRBJ2-1; clone_size: few; v_call: TRBV7-9; cdr3_nt: TGTGCCAGCAGCCCCAGCGGGATAAACGGCCATGAGCAGTTCTTC; cdr3_aa: CASSPSGINGHEQFF
d_call: -; j_call: TRBJ1-1; clone_size: -; v_call: TRBV5-1; cdr3_nt: TGCGCCAGCAGCCCGGGGGCCGGGTTCGCTGAAGCTTTCTTT; cdr3_aa: CASSPGAGFAEAFF
d_call: TRBD1; j_call: TRBJ2-7; clone_size: -; v_call: TRBV12-3/TRBV12-4; cdr3_nt: TGTGCCAGCAGTTCGACAGGGGTCTACGAGCAGTACTTC; cdr3_aa: CASSSTGVYEQYF
d_call: -; j_call: TRBJ2-1; clone_size: -; v_call: TRBV7-3; cdr3_nt: TGTGCCAGCAGCTTAAACGGGGAGCCTAACAATGAGCAGTTCTTC; cdr3_aa: CASSLNGEPNNEQFF
d_call: -; j_call: TRBJ1-4; clone_size: -; v_call: TRBV5-1; cdr3_nt: TGCGCCAGCAGCTCCAGCCTCCAGGATGAAAAACTGTTTTTT; cdr3_aa: CASSSSLQDEKLFF
d_call: -; j_call: TRBJ2-3; clone_size: few; v_call: TRBV20-1; cdr3_nt: TGCAGTGCTAGAACTCCTACGAACGCAGATACGCAGTATTTT; cdr3_aa: CSARTPTNADTQYF
d_call: TRBD1; j_call: TRBJ1-1; clone_size: -; v_call: TRBV20-1; cdr3_nt: TGCAGTGCCCGCGGACAGGGGGCTTACACTGAAGCTTTCTTT; cdr3_aa: CSARGQGAYTEAFF
d_call: -; j_call: TRBJ1-1; clone_size: -; v_call: TRBV27; cdr3_nt: TGTGCCAGCAGTATCCCGTGGTCCGAAGCTTTCTTT; cdr3_aa: CASSIPWSEAFF
d_call: -; j_call: TRBJ2-1; clone_size: few; v_call: TRBV4-2; cdr3_nt: TGTGCCAGCAGCCAAGATGTCTCAGCGGCCTCCTACAATGAGCAGTTCTTC; cdr3_aa: CASSQDVSAASYNEQFF